A single sample gave rise to the 24 T cell receptor beta chains below, sequenced in a study of tumor and adjacent non-tumor tissue in lung cancer. TCRbeta libraries were built with three rounds of nested PCR, modified from ARM-PCR. One entry per CDR3 protein results from TCRdb running MiXCR on the multiplex PCR reads. The sample includes roughly 200,000 distinct CDR3 sequences, approximately 74% seen only once; the top ten take under 30%. The template was RNA from unsorted bulk tissue. The sequenced material came from lung tumor tissue. Source of these receptors: a man between 60 and 75 years old with non-small cell lung cancer.

On this clonotype: One end of the junction fails to match germline, which may point to a read error. The rearrangement links TRBV4-3 to TRBJ1-1; D is ambiguous. Per the germline V gene, CDR1 is LGHNA and CDR2 is YSLEER. This CDR3 comprises 17 residues. The DNA of the CDR3 is TGCGCCAGCAGTCAAGACGCTCCGGGCAGTTCGGGTACTGAAGCTTTCTTT. Translation gives CASSQDAPGSSGTEAFF.

This clonotype was recorded at least ten times. The chain uses TRBV29-1 and TRBJ2-7; TRBD1 agrees at 10 bases. The CDR3 extends over 14 amino acids. Germline CDR1 SQVTM, CDR2 ANQGSEA. The trim removed 6 bases at V and 6 bases at J, leaving 11 bases unmatched. CDR3 region: CSVAGTGVSVEQYF. CDR3 sequence (DNA): TGCAGCGTAGCCGGGACAGGGGTATCGGTCGAGCAGTACTTC.

This chain connects TRBV6-6 to TRBJ2-5; TRBD1 matches 8 bases. Germline V CDR1 and CDR2: MNHNY, SVGAGI (reference sequence). V was pared by 8 bases and J by 10 bases, with 15 bases of the junction left unmatched. There are 14 residues in the CDR3. The CDR3 is CASGSQGAQKSQYF. The CDR3 region has the DNA TGTGCCAGCGGGTCCCAGGGGGCTCAAAAGAGCCAGTACTTC.

Concerning this clonotype: A much larger clonotype is one base distant, so this may be a read error. V gene TRBV20-1 combines with J gene TRBJ2-3, with 8 bases aligning to TRBD1. CDR3 size: 18 residues. Germline V gene data show CDR1 as DFQATT and CDR2 as SNEGSKA (reference sequence). CDR3 nucleotide sequence: TGCAGTACTAGAGCCTACCAGGGACAGGCGAAGAACACAGATACGCAGTATTTT. Translation gives CSTRAYQGQAKNTDTQYF.

In this sample, this clonotype turned up a few times. The chain has TRBV4-1 and TRBJ2-3; possible D gene TRBD2, 6 bases. CDR1 MGHRA and CDR2 YSYEKL come from the germline V gene. V gave up 1 base and J gave up 1 base, with 12 bases separating them. The CDR3 sequence is 16 residues long. CDR3 sequence: CASSQAVASGTDTQYF. The DNA of the CDR3 is TGCGCCAGCAGCCAAGCAGTGGCTAGCGGCACAGATACGCAGTATTTT.

The genes are TRBV20-1 and TRBJ2-2; D is uncertain. The CDR3 sequence is 14 residues long. Germline lookup yields CDR1 DFQATT and CDR2 SNEGSKA (reference sequence). The V end was cut by 4 bases, the J end by 6 bases, with 15 bases between. The CDR3 sequence is CSATPVPLPGELFF. The CDR3 DNA reads as TGCAGTGCTACCCCCGTCCCTTTGCCCGGGGAGCTGTTTTTT.

In this sample, this clonotype turned up once. A read error may be the cause here, since a much bigger clone is one base away. The genes are TRBV20-1 and TRBJ2-3; TRBD2 is a possible D gene (7 bases). The germline V gene has CDR1 DFQATT and CDR2 SNEGSKA (reference sequence). Trimming took off 3 bases at V and 4 bases at J, with 17 bases between the two ends. The CDR3 has 15 residues. This chain's CDR3 is CSARSRGGASDTQYF. CDR3 DNA sequence: TGCAGTGCTAGGTCTAGGGGGGGGGCCTCAGATACGCAGTATTTT.

As for this clonotype: A much larger clone lies a single base off, so this may be a read error. The rearrangement joins TRBV20-1 to TRBJ2-7, with 8 nucleotides matching TRBD2. Per the germline V gene, CDR1 is DFQATT and CDR2 is SNEGSKA (reference sequence). There are 14 residues in the CDR3. The CDR3 coding sequence is TGCAGAGCTAGAGCCAGGACTAGCAGCGGCGAGCAGTACTTC. This gives the protein CRARARTSSGEQYF.

For this clonotype: The junction does not match germline at one end; this may be a read error. This sequence joins TRBV6-1 and TRBJ2-1, with D possibly TRBD2 on 5 matching bases. Germline CDR1 and CDR2: MNHNS and SASEGT. The CDR3 runs 18 residues. The DNA for the CDR3 is TGTGTCAGCAGTGAAGCGCGGGTCACAAGTGGATCCTACAATGAACAGTTTTTC. It yields the protein CVSSEARVTSGSYNEQFF.

About this clonotype itself: The CDR3 does not close with the conserved phenylalanine or tryptophan, likely indicating a read error. The DNA of the CDR3 is TGTGCCAGCAGCTGGGGGACAGGGGGAGATCAGTCCCAGCATATT. It encodes CASSWGTGGDQSQHI. This chain connects TRBV11-2 to TRBJ1-5, with 11 bases that match TRBD1. The CDR3 runs 15 residues. CDR1 is SGHAT, CDR2 FQNNGV, per germline.

This rearrangement joins TRBV18 to TRBJ1-2, with 10 bases lining up with TRBD1. V lost 0 bases and J lost 7; bases outside the gene matches: 2. The germline gives CDR1 KGHSH, CDR2 LQKENI. The CDR3 is 14 residues long. Written as DNA, the CDR3 is TGTGCCAGCTCACCACCGGGACAGGGGTCTGGCTACACCTTC. This encodes CASSPPGQGSGYTF.

V is TRBV5-1 and J is TRBJ2-3; the D is unclear. Trimming pared 7 bases from V and 0 bases from J, leaving 15 bases between. The germline V gene has CDR1 SGHRS and CDR2 YFSETQ. The CDR3 sequence is 15 residues long. CDR3 in DNA: TGCGCCAGCGGATCACAGAGTATTAGCACAGATACGCAGTATTTT. This encodes CASGSQSISTDTQYF.

In its sample, this clonotype was seen many times. This chain joins TRBV30 and TRBJ1-5; the D is unclear. This CDR3 has 13 amino acids. V shed 2 bases and J shed 3 bases, with 8 bases lying between them. CDR1 and CDR2 from the germline V gene are GTSNPN and SVGIG (reference sequence). The CDR3 DNA sequence: TGTGCCTGGAGTATCCCCTACAATCAGCCCCAGCATTTT. It is translated as CAWSIPYNQPQHF.

This clonotype appeared a few times. A much larger clone is a single base away; this may be a read error. V gene TRBV11-3 combines with J gene TRBJ2-7; D is perhaps TRBD1 or TRBD2 (5 bases each). Germline loops: CDR1 SGHNT, CDR2 YENEEA. This CDR3 is 14 amino acids long. CDR3 bases: TGTGCCAGCACCTTAGTGCAGGGACCTTACGAGCAGTACTTC. Translation gives CASTLVQGPYEQYF.

For this clonotype: This CDR3 fails to terminate in the conserved phenylalanine or tryptophan, so it likely reflects a read error. The gene calls are TRBV20-1 and TRBJ1-6; TRBD1 might be the D (5 bases). Germline V gene sequence: CDR1 DFQATT, CDR2 SNEGSKA (reference sequence). This CDR3 region has 13 residues. CDR3 nucleotide sequence: TGCAGTGCCACCTTGACTGGGGCTTCACACCTCCACTGT. This codes for CSATLTGASHLHC.

The chain combines TRBV10-1 with TRBJ1-6; D possibly corresponds to TRBD1 (5 bases). The V end was cut by 4 bases, the J end by 7 bases, with 11 bases between. The CDR3 sequence is 14 residues long. CDR1 and CDR2 from the germline V gene are WNHNN and SYGVQD (reference sequence). The DNA for the CDR3 is TGCGCCAGCAGTGCGACAGCTTGGAATTCACCCCTCCACTTT. Translating gives CASSATAWNSPLHF.

This clonotype has a single count. A read error may explain this, as a much larger clone is one base away. This chain connects TRBV7-9 to TRBJ1-1; a weak D match, TRBD1 (5 bases). The CDR3 is made up of 14 amino acids. Germline values: CDR1 SEHNR, CDR2 FQNEAQ (reference sequence). This CDR3 is CASSPGTTNIEAFF. The DNA for the CDR3 is TGTGCCAGCAGCCCGGGGACCACGAACATTGAAGCTTTCTTT.

This chain uses TRBV30 with TRBJ2-3, with 7 bases fitting TRBD2. V was pared by 5 bases and J by 4 bases, with 3 bases of the junction left unmatched. The CDR3 length is 12 residues. Germline CDR1 reads GTSNPN; CDR2 reads SVGIG (reference sequence). The DNA of the CDR3 is TGTGCCTGGCGTGGGGGGGCAGATACGCAGTATTTT. Translated, it gives CAWRGGADTQYF.

This clonotype was seen at least ten times. V is TRBV11-2 and J is TRBJ2-1, with D perhaps TRBD1 (5 bases). The CDR3 loop spans 15 amino acids. The V end lost 0 bases, the J end lost 9 bases, and 15 bases lay between the germline ends. Germline assignment: CDR1 SGHAT and CDR2 FQNNGV. The CDR3 spells CASSLEWSGWAEQFF. The CDR3 DNA reads TGTGCCAGCAGCTTAGAATGGTCAGGGTGGGCTGAGCAGTTCTTC.

In regard to this clonotype: The conserved closing phenylalanine or tryptophan is absent in this CDR3, likely reflecting a read error. No DNA is shown, since the ends of the CDR3 on it are uncertain; the CDR3 is the one TCRdb lists. This CDR3 is CRARTGQGETQYV. The chain recombines TRBV20-1 with TRBJ2-5; the table's TRBD1 call for D was not verified on the DNA. The CDR3 length is 13 residues, termini included. Per germline, CDR1 DFQATT and CDR2 SNEGSKA (reference sequence).

This chain connects TRBV11-3 to TRBJ2-5; D gene ambiguous. The V end lost 7 bases, the J end lost 8 bases, and 17 bases lay between the germline ends. Germline loops: CDR1 SGHNT, CDR2 YENEEA. There are 13 residues in the CDR3. The CDR3 nucleotides are TGTGCCAGCACCCCAAGCGTAGGAGAAACCCAGTACTTC. The encoded protein is CASTPSVGETQYF.

Many counts were recorded for this clonotype. The J gene is TRBJ2-1, the V gene TRBV11-3; D call uncertain. The CDR3 sequence is 14 residues long. Per the germline V gene, CDR1 is SGHNT and CDR2 is YENEEA. V lost 8 bases, J lost 1 base, and 12 bases lay in between. The CDR3 loop reads CASSIGRSYNEQFF. The CDR3 bases are TGTGCCAGCTCGATCGGCCGGTCCTACAATGAGCAGTTCTTC.

This clonotype has just one count. A much larger clonotype is one base distant, so this may be a read error. The chain combines TRBV20-1 with TRBJ1-5; D is unclear. The CDR3 sequence is 14 residues long. CDR1 and CDR2 from the germline V gene are DFQATT and SNEGSKA (reference sequence). V lost 8 bases and J lost 3, with 17 bases in between. CDR3 protein: CSSTLLNFNQPQHF. CDR3 sequence (DNA): TGCAGTTCTACATTACTTAACTTCAATCAGCCCCAGCATTTT.

The table lists this clonotype with many counts. The rearrangement uses TRBV6-6 and TRBJ2-7; D is perhaps TRBD1 (5 bases). The germline CDR1 and CDR2 sequences are MNHNY and SVGAGI (reference sequence). This CDR3 contains 14 residues. V dropped 2 bases and J dropped 9 bases, with 17 bases sitting between them. As DNA, the CDR3 is TGTGCCAGCAGTTACGAACCCCTGGCAGGGTCGCAGTACTTC. Amino acid sequence: CASSYEPLAGSQYF.